A selection of T cell receptor beta chains follows, all from one sample in a study of blood T cell repertoires in COVID-19. Produced via immunoSEQ multiplex PCR; TCRdb's table is partial and in-frame only. The sample carries around 130,000 clones, approximately 85% recorded once. The sample comprised peripheral blood. Receptors were obtained from a human donor in a cohort sampled during active COVID-19. CDR3s include the opening cysteine and the closing phenylalanine or tryptophan. Fields, in order: J gene, D gene, clone size, V gene, CDR3 DNA, CDR3 protein. The D gene is left open where the match is weak. The size field is filled for only some rows; it gives once, few, many or a size class.

J gene: TRBJ1-1
D gene: TRBD1
clone size: .
V gene: TRBV4-1
CDR3 DNA: TGCGCCAGCAGCCAAGATACAGGGGGCACTGAAGCTTTCTTT
CDR3 protein: CASSQDTGGTEAFF

J gene: TRBJ2-2
D gene: .
clone size: .
V gene: TRBV7-3
CDR3 DNA: TGTGCCAGCAGCAATCCCCCGGGACTTAACACCGGGGAGCTGTTTTTT
CDR3 protein: CASSNPPGLNTGELFF

J gene: TRBJ2-2
D gene: TRBD2
clone size: .
V gene: TRBV7-2
CDR3 DNA: TGTGCCAGCAGCGCGACTGGAGCGGGATTCGCCGGGGAGCTGTTTTTT
CDR3 protein: CASSATGAGFAGELFF

J gene: TRBJ2-5
D gene: .
clone size: .
V gene: TRBV7-3
CDR3 DNA: TGTGCCAGCAGCCCTGGACTGGGGCGGGGAGACACCCAGTACTTC
CDR3 protein: CASSPGLGRGDTQYF

J gene: TRBJ1-4
D gene: TRBD1
clone size: .
V gene: TRBV3-1/TRBV3-2
CDR3 DNA: TGTGCCAGCAGCCACGGACAGGGGAATGAAAAACTGTTTTTT
CDR3 protein: CASSHGQGNEKLFF

J gene: TRBJ1-5
D gene: .
clone size: few
V gene: TRBV7-5
CDR3 DNA: TGTGCCAGAAGCTATTGGCCGCGGCAGCCCCAGCATTTT
CDR3 protein: CARSYWPRQPQHF

J gene: TRBJ1-1
D gene: .
clone size: .
V gene: TRBV21-1
CDR3 DNA: TGTGCCACCGGGGACACTGAAGCTTTCTTT
CDR3 protein: CATGDTEAFF

J gene: TRBJ2-7
D gene: TRBD2
clone size: .
V gene: TRBV2
CDR3 DNA: TGTGCCAGCATGTCTAGCGGGGGCTCCTACGAGCAGTACTTC
CDR3 protein: CASMSSGGSYEQYF

J gene: TRBJ2-7
D gene: TRBD1
clone size: .
V gene: TRBV7-2
CDR3 DNA: TGTGCCAGCAGTCGGGACCTCGGGACAGGCTACGAGCAGTACTTC
CDR3 protein: CASSRDLGTGYEQYF

J gene: TRBJ2-1
D gene: .
clone size: .
V gene: TRBV7-2
CDR3 DNA: TGTGCCAGCAGCTCCTCTATGGTCTATGAGCAGTTCTTC
CDR3 protein: CASSSSMVYEQFF

J gene: TRBJ2-7
D gene: .
clone size: .
V gene: TRBV11-3
CDR3 DNA: TGTGCCAGCAGCTTAGAGGGGCAGTACGAGCAGTACTTC
CDR3 protein: CASSLEGQYEQYF

J gene: TRBJ2-3
D gene: TRBD1
clone size: .
V gene: TRBV9
CDR3 DNA: TGTGCCAGCAGCGCCGGGGGACAGGCAGATACGCAGTATTTT
CDR3 protein: CASSAGGQADTQYF

J gene: TRBJ1-2
D gene: .
clone size: .
V gene: TRBV9
CDR3 DNA: TGTGCCAGCAGCGCAGAGGCGGTCCAGCTCTATGGCTACACCTTC
CDR3 protein: CASSAEAVQLYGYTF

J gene: TRBJ2-3
D gene: TRBD2
clone size: .
V gene: TRBV20-1
CDR3 DNA: TGCAGTGCTAGTTTCCTAGCGGGGGCCACAGATACGCAGTATTTT
CDR3 protein: CSASFLAGATDTQYF

J gene: TRBJ1-5
D gene: .
clone size: .
V gene: TRBV6-6
CDR3 DNA: TGTGCCAGCAGCGGGGGAAACAACAATCAGCCCCAGCATTTT
CDR3 protein: CASSGGNNNQPQHF

J gene: TRBJ1-5
D gene: TRBD1
clone size: many
V gene: TRBV12-5
CDR3 DNA: TGTGCTAGTGGTTTGGCACAGGGGGATCAGCCCCAGCATTTT
CDR3 protein: CASGLAQGDQPQHF

J gene: TRBJ1-6
D gene: TRBD1
clone size: .
V gene: TRBV11-2
CDR3 DNA: TGTGCCAGCAGCTGGACAGGGAGGTTACCACCCCTCCACTTT
CDR3 protein: CASSWTGRLPPLHF

J gene: TRBJ2-4
D gene: TRBD2
clone size: .
V gene: TRBV4-1
CDR3 DNA: TGCGCCAGCAGACCTAGCCCCGGGACTAGGGAAAACATTCAGTACTTC
CDR3 protein: CASRPSPGTRENIQYF

J gene: TRBJ2-1
D gene: .
clone size: .
V gene: TRBV27
CDR3 DNA: TGTGCCAGCAGTGACCCCCCTTATCGAGGAAGCTCCTACAATGAGCAGTTCTTC
CDR3 protein: CASSDPPYRGSSYNEQFF

J gene: TRBJ2-3
D gene: .
clone size: .
V gene: TRBV14
CDR3 DNA: TGTGCCAGCAGCCTGCGAACTAGCACAGATACGCAGTATTTT
CDR3 protein: CASSLRTSTDTQYF

J gene: TRBJ1-5
D gene: .
clone size: .
V gene: TRBV12-3/TRBV12-4
CDR3 DNA: TGTGCCAGCACCTTTAGCGCCGCTCTGCCCCAGCATTTT
CDR3 protein: CASTFSAALPQHF

J gene: TRBJ2-3
D gene: .
clone size: .
V gene: TRBV7-8
CDR3 DNA: TGTGCCAGCAGCCACATAGCGGTACCCACAGATACGCAGTATTTT
CDR3 protein: CASSHIAVPTDTQYF

J gene: TRBJ2-2
D gene: .
clone size: once
V gene: TRBV6-5
CDR3 DNA: TGTGCCAGCAGAATCAACCGGGATGGTACCGGGGAGCTGTTTTTT
CDR3 protein: CASRINRDGTGELFF

J gene: TRBJ1-6
D gene: .
clone size: once
V gene: TRBV11-2
CDR3 DNA: TGTGCCAGCAGCTTAAGGGGCCTTGGCCGGAATTCACCCCTCCACTTT
CDR3 protein: CASSLRGLGRNSPLHF